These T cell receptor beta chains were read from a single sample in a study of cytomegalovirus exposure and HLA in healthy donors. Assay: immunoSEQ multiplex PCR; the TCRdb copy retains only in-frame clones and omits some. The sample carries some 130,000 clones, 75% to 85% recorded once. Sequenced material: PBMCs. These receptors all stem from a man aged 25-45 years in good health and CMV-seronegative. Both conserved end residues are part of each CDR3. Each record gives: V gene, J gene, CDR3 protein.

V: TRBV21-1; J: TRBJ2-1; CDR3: CASSKASSAVTYNEQFF
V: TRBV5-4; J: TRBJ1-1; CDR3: CASSSTRTGEAFF
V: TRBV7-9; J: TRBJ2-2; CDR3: CASSPGTGTNTGELFF
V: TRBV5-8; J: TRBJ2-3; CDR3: CASSYGTSTDTQYF
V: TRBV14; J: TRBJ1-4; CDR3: CASSPFVGGRTGPRAFF
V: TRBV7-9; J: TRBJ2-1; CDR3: CASSTTEYNEQFF
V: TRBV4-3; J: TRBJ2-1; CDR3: CASSQDIQAFSSEQFF
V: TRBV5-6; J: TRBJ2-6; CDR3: CASSLGGGSGANVLPF
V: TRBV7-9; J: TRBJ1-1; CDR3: CSSSPRREEAFF
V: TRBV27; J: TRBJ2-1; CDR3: CASSRTSGDNEQFF
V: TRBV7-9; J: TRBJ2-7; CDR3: CASRDRVDEQYF
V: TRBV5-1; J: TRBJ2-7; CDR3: CASRWDSSSYEQYF
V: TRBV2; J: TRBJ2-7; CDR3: CASLPGTDLEQYF
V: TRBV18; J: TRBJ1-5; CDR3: CASSPEAAGVVNSNQPQHF
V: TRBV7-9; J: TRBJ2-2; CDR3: CASSSRDSSTGELFF
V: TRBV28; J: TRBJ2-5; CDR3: CASSLTSLSRCQETQYF
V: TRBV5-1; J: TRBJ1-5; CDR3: CASSLGQGTQPQHF
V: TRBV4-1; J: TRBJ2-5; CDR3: CASSQKGVQEIQYF
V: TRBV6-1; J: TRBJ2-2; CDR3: CASSVWTGVGTGELFF
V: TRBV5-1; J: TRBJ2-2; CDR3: CASSLFGGSRNGELFF